This T cell receptor (beta chain) is from a study of T cells in Graves' hyperthyroidism and ophthalmopathy. Turning to the study itself: Blood from the periphery was taken at initial diagnosis, before any treatment.

Germline V gives CDR1 MNHNS, CDR2 SASEGT. This CDR3 has 15 amino acids. With 6 bases clipped from V and 3 bases from J, the junction kept 7 bases outside the gene matches. Amplification targeted TCR beta CDR3 regions from RNA transcripts. A first-round RT-PCR of the TCR CDR3 used the HTBI primer set. TCRdb recomputed calls from the multiplex PCR reads with MiXCR, one row per CDR3 protein. The data show around 570,000 distinct CDR3 sequences, about 20% seen once. Uncontrolled infection, other autoimmune disease, pregnancy or lactation led to exclusion. This clonotype showed up many times. This TCR was recovered from a man in his forties or fifties with Graves' ophthalmopathy. The sequenced material came from blood. The V gene is TRBV6-1, the J gene TRBJ2-4, with 8 positions matching TRBD1. CDR3 sequence: CASSSSGTGKNIQYF. CDR3 coding DNA: TGTGCCAGCAGCAGTTCCGGGACAGGCAAAAACATTCAGTACTTC.